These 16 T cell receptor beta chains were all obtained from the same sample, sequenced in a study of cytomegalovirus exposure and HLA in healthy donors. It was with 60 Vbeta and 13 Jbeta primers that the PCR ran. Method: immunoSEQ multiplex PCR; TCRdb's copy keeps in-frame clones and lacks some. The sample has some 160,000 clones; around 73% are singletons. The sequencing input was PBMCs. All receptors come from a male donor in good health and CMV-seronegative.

CDR3 bases: TGCGCCAGCAGCCAACCCGGGTCTTTTGCCTCCTACGAGCAGTACTTC. Its protein is CASSQPGSFASYEQYF. The chain joins TRBV4-1 to TRBJ2-7; D gene ambiguous. V was cut by 2 bases and J by 0 bases, with 14 bases left in between. Looked up from germline, CDR1 is MGHRA and CDR2 is YSYEKL. The CDR3 is 16 residues long.

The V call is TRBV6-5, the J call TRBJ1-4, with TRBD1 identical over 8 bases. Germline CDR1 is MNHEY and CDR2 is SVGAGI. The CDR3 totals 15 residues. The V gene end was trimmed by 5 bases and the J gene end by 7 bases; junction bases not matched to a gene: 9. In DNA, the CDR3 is TGTGCCAGCAGTACCGGACAGGGAAAGATTGAAAAACTGTTTTTT. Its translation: CASSTGQGKIEKLFF.

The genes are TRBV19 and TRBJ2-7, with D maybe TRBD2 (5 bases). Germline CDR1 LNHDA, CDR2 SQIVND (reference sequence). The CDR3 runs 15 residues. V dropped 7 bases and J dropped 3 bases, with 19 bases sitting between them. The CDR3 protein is CASTLPGVWYYEQYF. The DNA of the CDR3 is TGTGCCAGTACCCTCCCCGGGGTATGGTACTACGAGCAGTACTTC.

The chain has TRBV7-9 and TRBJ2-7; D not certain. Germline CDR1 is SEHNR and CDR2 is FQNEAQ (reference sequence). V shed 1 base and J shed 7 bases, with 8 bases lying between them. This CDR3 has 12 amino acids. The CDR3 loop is CASSLGYREQYF. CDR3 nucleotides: TGTGCCAGCAGCTTAGGCTACCGGGAGCAGTACTTC. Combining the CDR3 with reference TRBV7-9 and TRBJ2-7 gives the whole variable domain DTGVSQNPRHKITKRGQNVTFRCDPISEHNRLYWYRQTLGQGPEFLTYFQNEAQLEKSRLLSDRFSAERPKGSFSTLEIQRTEQGDSAMYLCASSLGYREQYFGPGTRLTVT.

The CDR3 loop reads CARSLAAGLNYGYTF. The CDR3 DNA sequence: TGTGCCAGAAGCTTGGCGGCAGGCCTTAACTATGGCTACACCTTC. The chain employs TRBV5-3 and TRBJ1-2; D unclear. TRBV5-3 is treated as an ORF (open reading frame) with a function not yet certain. The germline V and J ends were trimmed by 0 bases and 1 base, with 10 bases remaining between them. This CDR3 contains 15 residues.

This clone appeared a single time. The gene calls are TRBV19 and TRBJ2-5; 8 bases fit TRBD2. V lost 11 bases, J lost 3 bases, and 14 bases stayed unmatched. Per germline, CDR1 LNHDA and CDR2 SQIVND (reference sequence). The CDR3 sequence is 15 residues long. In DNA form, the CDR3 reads TGTGCCGTATCGAAGGGAGGGACTAGAGAAGAGACCCAGTACTTC. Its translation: CAVSKGGTREETQYF.

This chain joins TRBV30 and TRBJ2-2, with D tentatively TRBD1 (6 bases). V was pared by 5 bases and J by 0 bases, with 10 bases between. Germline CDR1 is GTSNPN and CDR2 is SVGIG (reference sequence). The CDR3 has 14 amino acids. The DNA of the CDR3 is TGTGCCTGGGCCGGGACACCGAACACCGGGGAGCTGTTTTTT. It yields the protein CAWAGTPNTGELFF.

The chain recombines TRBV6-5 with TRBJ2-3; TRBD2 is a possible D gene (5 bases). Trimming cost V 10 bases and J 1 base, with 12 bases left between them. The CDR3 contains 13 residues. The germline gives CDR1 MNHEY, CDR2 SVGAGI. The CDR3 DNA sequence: TGTGCCACCCGGGGTAGCGGCACAGATACGCAGTATTTT. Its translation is CATRGSGTDTQYF.

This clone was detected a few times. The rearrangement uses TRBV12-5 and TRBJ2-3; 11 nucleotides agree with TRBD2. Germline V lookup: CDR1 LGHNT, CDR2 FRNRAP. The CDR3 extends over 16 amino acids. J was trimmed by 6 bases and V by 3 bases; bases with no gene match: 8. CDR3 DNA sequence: TGTGCTAGTGGTTTAGGCCTAGCGGGGGGCGGGGATACGCAGTATTTT. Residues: CASGLGLAGGGDTQYF.

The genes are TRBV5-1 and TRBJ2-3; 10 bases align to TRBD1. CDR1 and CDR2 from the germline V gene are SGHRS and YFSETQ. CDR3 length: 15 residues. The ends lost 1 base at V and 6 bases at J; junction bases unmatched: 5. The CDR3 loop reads CASSLTTGGEDTQYF. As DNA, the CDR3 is TGCGCCAGCAGCTTGACGACAGGGGGCGAGGATACGCAGTATTTT.

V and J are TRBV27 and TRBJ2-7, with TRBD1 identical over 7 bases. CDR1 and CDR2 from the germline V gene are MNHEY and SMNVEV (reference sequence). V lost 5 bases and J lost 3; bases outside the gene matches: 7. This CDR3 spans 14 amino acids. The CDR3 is CASSTFGQDYEQYF. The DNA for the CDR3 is TGTGCCAGCAGTACCTTCGGACAGGACTACGAGCAGTACTTC.

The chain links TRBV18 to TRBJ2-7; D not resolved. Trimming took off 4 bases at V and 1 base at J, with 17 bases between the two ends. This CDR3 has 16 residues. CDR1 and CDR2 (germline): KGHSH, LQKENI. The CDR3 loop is CASSLVPTHKSYEQYF. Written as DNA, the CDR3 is TGTGCCAGCTCACTAGTCCCCACCCATAAGTCCTACGAGCAGTACTTC.

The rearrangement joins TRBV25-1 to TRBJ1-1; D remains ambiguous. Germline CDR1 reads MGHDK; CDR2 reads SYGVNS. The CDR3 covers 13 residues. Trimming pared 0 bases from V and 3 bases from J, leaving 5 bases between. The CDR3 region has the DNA TGTGCCAGCAGTGAATACCTATACACTGAAGCTTTCTTT. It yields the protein CASSEYLYTEAFF.

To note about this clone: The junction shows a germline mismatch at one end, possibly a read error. This CDR3 is CSSGLMVGSGNTIYF. In DNA, the CDR3 is TGTTCCAGCGGCCTCATGGTTGGCTCTGGAAACACCATATATTTT. The chain uses TRBV7-9 and TRBJ1-3; D is ambiguous. CDR1 is SEHNR, CDR2 FQNEAQ, per germline (reference sequence). The CDR3 sequence is 15 residues long.

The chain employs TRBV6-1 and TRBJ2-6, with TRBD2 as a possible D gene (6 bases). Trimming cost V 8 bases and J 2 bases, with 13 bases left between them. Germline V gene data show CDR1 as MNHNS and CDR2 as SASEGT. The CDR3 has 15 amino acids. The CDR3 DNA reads TGTGCCAGCCTCGGCGGGGAAACTGGGGCCAACGTCCTGACTTTC. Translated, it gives CASLGGETGANVLTF.

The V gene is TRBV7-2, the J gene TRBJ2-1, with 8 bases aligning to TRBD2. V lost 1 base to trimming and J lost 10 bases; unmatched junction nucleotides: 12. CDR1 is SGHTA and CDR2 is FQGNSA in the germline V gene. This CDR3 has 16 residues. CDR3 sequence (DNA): TGTGCCAGCAGCTTAGTCCCGGGACTAGATGCCATCGAGCAGTTCTTC. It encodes CASSLVPGLDAIEQFF.